A single sample gave rise to the 10 T cell receptor beta chains below, sequenced in a study of Ad26.COV2.S vaccination and SARS-CoV-2 variants. Treatment denoted: around 19 received Ad26.COV2.S at low or high dose, single or two shots; about 5 received placebo; per-sample allocation not given. Vaccine and placebo recipients were sampled on day 63 after the first injection. Profiled with immunoSEQ multiplex PCR; TCRdb holds only in-frame clones, not every one. Among about 330,000 clones listed, 85% to 90% were seen once. This material consisted of peripheral blood, taken in a trial of Ad26.COV2.S vaccine versus placebo. These receptors came from a person between 18 and 65 years old who received the Ad26.COV2.S COVID-19 vaccine or a placebo.

The gene calls are TRBV5-6 and TRBJ1-2, with D unresolved. V was clipped by 4 bases and J by 2 bases, with 6 bases between them. This CDR3 has 12 residues. Germline V gene lookup returns CDR1 SGHDT and CDR2 YYEEEE. The CDR3 DNA follows: TGTGCCAGCAGCCCCGGGAACTATGGCTACACCTTC. Translated: CASSPGNYGYTF.

V is TRBV29-1 and J is TRBJ1-1, with D uncertain. The germline V gene has CDR1 SQVTM and CDR2 ANQGSEA. The germline V and J ends were trimmed by 7 bases and 4 bases, with 13 bases remaining between them. This CDR3 has 12 residues. The CDR3 protein is CSAHDGVTEAFF. DNA for the CDR3: TGCAGCGCCCACGATGGGGTCACTGAAGCTTTCTTT.

J is TRBJ2-4 and V is TRBV6-5; D ambiguous. From germline, CDR1 is MNHEY and CDR2 SVGAGI. The CDR3 contains 13 residues. V lost 5 bases to trimming and J lost 1 base, with 6 bases between them. CDR3 loop: CASSQSAKNIQYF. The CDR3 bases are TGTGCCAGCAGTCAAAGTGCCAAAAACATTCAGTACTTC.

The V call is TRBV11-3, the J call TRBJ2-5; 8 bases are a match to TRBD2. Germline CDR1 reads SGHNT; CDR2 reads YENEEA. The CDR3 is 14 residues long. The V and J ends lost 6 bases and 4 bases, in that order; junction bases with no gene match: 7. Written as DNA, the CDR3 is TGTGCCAGCAGTCCGGGACTAGGAGGAGAGACCCAGTACTTC. It is translated as CASSPGLGGETQYF.

The chain recombines TRBV7-7 with TRBJ2-1; TRBD2 aligns across 14 bases. The CDR3 sequence is 16 residues long. Losses at the gene ends were 3 bases for V and 8 bases for J; bases not matched to a gene: 6. Germline values: CDR1 SSHAT, CDR2 FNYEAQ (reference sequence). CDR3 protein: CASSFGTSGRLDEQFF. The CDR3 nucleotides read TGTGCCAGCAGCTTTGGGACTAGCGGGAGATTGGATGAGCAGTTCTTC.

The rearrangement links TRBV3-1 (or the pseudogene TRBV3-2) to TRBJ2-6; 15 positions agree with TRBD2. V trimming: 4 bases; J trimming: 0 bases; junction bases outside the gene matches: 1. The CDR3 has 18 amino acids. From germline, CDR1 is LGHDT and CDR2 YNNKEL (reference sequence). In DNA, the CDR3 is TGTGCCAGCAGCCGGACTAGCGGGGGGGCCTCTGGGGCCAACGTCCTGACTTTC. Encoded protein: CASSRTSGGASGANVLTF.

This clone was counted once. This chain uses TRBV12-3 or TRBV12-4 with TRBJ1-1; TRBD1 aligns across 11 bases. With 11 bases clipped from V and 5 bases from J, the junction kept 7 bases outside the gene matches. CDR3 length equals 13 residues. DNA of the CDR3: TGTGCCGTGTCGGGACAGGGGGGGACTGAAGCTTTCTTT. Its protein product is CAVSGQGGTEAFF.

J is TRBJ1-6 and V is TRBV11-3, with 7 bases matching TRBD1. Germline V lookup: CDR1 SGHNT, CDR2 YENEEA. Losses at the gene ends were 3 bases for V and 6 bases for J; bases not matched to a gene: 2. The CDR3 sequence is 14 residues long. In DNA form, the CDR3 reads TGTGCCAGCAGCTTGTCAGGGGGTAATTCACCCCTCCACTTT. Protein sequence: CASSLSGGNSPLHF.

The rearrangement uses TRBV7-2 and TRBJ2-1; 9 positions match TRBD2. J lost 3 bases, V lost 1 base, and 4 bases had no gene match. The CDR3 sequence is 16 residues long. Per germline, CDR1 SGHTA and CDR2 FQGNSA. CDR3 in amino acids: CASSLDASGDYNEQFF. CDR3 nucleotide sequence: TGTGCCAGCAGCTTAGACGCTAGCGGGGACTACAATGAGCAGTTCTTC.

This chain connects TRBV6-1 to TRBJ1-2, with 8 bases that match TRBD1. Germline V lookup: CDR1 MNHNS, CDR2 SASEGT. This CDR3 is 12 amino acids long. J gave up 8 bases and V 7 bases, and 6 bases lay outside the gene matches. CDR3 protein: CASKLQGVGYTF. The DNA of the CDR3 is TGTGCCAGCAAACTACAGGGGGTAGGCTACACCTTC.